The rows below give T cell receptor beta chains drawn from one sample of a study of beta chain features in type 1 diabetes. The data were produced by immunoSEQ multiplex PCR, yet TCRdb's version contains in-frame clones alone and is incomplete. The data show nearly 250,000 clones, with under 70% seen just once and 0.053% held by the top ten. The sequenced material came from naive CD4+ T cells from blood. Receptor source: a man aged 25-45 years in good health. CDR3s include the opening cysteine and the closing phenylalanine or tryptophan. A D gene is named only where the DNA matches it firmly. The size field is filled for only some rows; it gives once, few, many or a size class.

j_call | clone_size | v_call | d_call | cdr3_aa | cdr3_nt
TRBJ2-3 | few | TRBV25-1 | TRBD2 | CAFQGAGSADTQYF | TGTGCTTTCCAGGGAGCGGGATCTGCAGATACGCAGTATTTT
TRBJ1-4 | . | TRBV5-1 | TRBD1 | CASSLKGDSDEKLFF | TGCGCCAGCAGCTTAAAGGGGGACAGCGATGAAAAACTGTTTTTT
TRBJ1-1 | . | TRBV25-1 | . | CASSEFGGGSEAFF | TGTGCCAGCAGTGAGTTCGGGGGAGGATCTGAAGCTTTCTTT
TRBJ2-1 | . | TRBV25-1 | . | CASSRVDSSYNEQFF | TGTGCCAGCAGTCGAGTTGATAGCTCCTACAATGAGCAGTTCTTC
TRBJ2-5 | . | TRBV5-6 | . | CASSPGTFQETQYF | TGTGCCAGCAGCCCTGGGACCTTCCAAGAGACCCAGTACTTC
TRBJ2-6 | . | TRBV4-1 | . | CASSQGISGANVLTF | TGCGCCAGCAGCCAAGGCATCTCTGGGGCCAACGTCCTGACTTTC
TRBJ2-2 | . | TRBV13 | . | CASSLTGPGELFF | TGTGCCAGCAGCTTAACAGGGCCCGGGGAGCTGTTTTTT
TRBJ2-2 | . | TRBV13 | . | CASSRDRSNTGELFF | TGTGCCAGCAGCCGCGACAGATCGAACACCGGGGAGCTGTTTTTT
TRBJ2-7 | . | TRBV30 | TRBD1 | CAWRDSLLYEQYF | TGTGCCTGGCGGGACAGCCTTCTATACGAGCAGTACTTC
TRBJ2-6 | few | TRBV18 | . | CASSGGQDSGANVLTF | TGTGCCAGCTCAGGAGGACAAGACTCTGGGGCCAACGTCCTGACTTTC
TRBJ2-6 | . | TRBV4-2 | . | CASSQEVSYSGANVLTF | TGTGCCAGCAGCCAAGAAGTTTCTTACTCTGGGGCCAACGTCCTGACTTTC
TRBJ2-3 | . | TRBV11-2 | . | CASSLGADTQYF | TGTGCCAGCAGCTTAGGCGCGGATACGCAGTATTTT
TRBJ1-2 | . | TRBV5-6 | . | CASSLETNYGYTF | TGTGCCAGCAGCTTGGAGACTAACTATGGCTACACCTTC
TRBJ2-3 | once | TRBV6-1 | . | CASSEGTGAVVTDTQYF | TGTGCCAGCAGTGAAGGAACGGGGGCGGTTGTGACAGATACGCAGTATTTT
TRBJ2-3 | . | TRBV18 | . | CASSPERATDTQYF | TGTGCCAGCTCACCAGAGAGGGCCACAGATACGCAGTATTTT